This T cell receptor (beta chain) was documented in a study of glioma-infiltrating T cells. Trimming removed 3 bases at V and 5 bases at J, with 13 bases between. The CDR3 sequence is 14 residues long. Germline CDR1 SQVTM, CDR2 ANQGSEA. TCR alpha and beta CDR3 regions were amplified from RNA using iRepertoire nested multiplex PCR. TCRdb re-derived calls from the multiplex PCR reads in MiXCR, one entry per CDR3 protein. This sample carries 100,000 to 150,000 distinct CDR3 sequences, around 23% of them seen once, and the ten largest clones take over 12%. Sequences were obtained from glioma tissue, nonneoplastic brain tissue, or PBMCs (not recorded which). The sequence came from a human donor with low-grade glioma or glioblastoma, undergoing nonglioma brain surgery, or in good health (not recorded which). The chain uses TRBV29-1 and TRBJ2-2; no clear D. Here the CDR3 DNA reads TGCAGCGTTGATTCTGTGTCGCAAACCGGGGAGCTGTTTTTT. As protein: CSVDSVSQTGELFF.